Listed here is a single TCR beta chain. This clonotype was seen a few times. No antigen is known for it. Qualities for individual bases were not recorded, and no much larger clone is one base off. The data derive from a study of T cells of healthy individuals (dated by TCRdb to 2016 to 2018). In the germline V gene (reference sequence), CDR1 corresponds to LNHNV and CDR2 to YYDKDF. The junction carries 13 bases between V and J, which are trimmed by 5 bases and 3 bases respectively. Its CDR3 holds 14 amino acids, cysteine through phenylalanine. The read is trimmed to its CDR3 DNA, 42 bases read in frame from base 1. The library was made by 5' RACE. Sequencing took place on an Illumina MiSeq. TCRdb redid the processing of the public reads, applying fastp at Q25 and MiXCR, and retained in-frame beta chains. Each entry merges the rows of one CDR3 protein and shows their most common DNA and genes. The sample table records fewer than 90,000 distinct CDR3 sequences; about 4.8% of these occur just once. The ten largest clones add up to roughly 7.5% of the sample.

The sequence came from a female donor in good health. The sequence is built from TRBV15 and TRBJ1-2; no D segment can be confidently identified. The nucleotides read TGTGCCACCAGCCCTTCCACAGTAGACTATGGCTACACCTTC. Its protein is CATSPSTVDYGYTF.